The sequence of this T cell receptor (beta chain) was determined in a study of blood T cell repertoires in COVID-19. Overall study context: From the United States, Italy and Spain came samples of acute and convalescent COVID-19. T cells, B-cell-depleted T cells, or PBMCs provided the cDNA or gDNA that served as material.

V gave up 3 bases and J gave up 3 bases; unmatched junction bases: 5. Germline V gene sequence: CDR1 KGHSH, CDR2 LQKENI. The CDR3 has 15 residues. Here immunoSEQ multiplex PCR was the method, and the copy in TCRdb shows in-frame clones only, minus some. The table has more than 50,000 clones, about 73% seen once. Sequencing was carried out using peripheral blood. The chain joins TRBV18 to TRBJ1-3; TRBD1 matches at 7 bases. This receptor was taken from a woman at least 80 years old with acute or convalescent COVID-19. CDR3 sequence: CASSPLTGYGNTIYF. The CDR3 nucleotides read TGTGCCAGCTCACCCTTGACAGGGTATGGAAACACCATATATTTT.